This T cell receptor (beta chain) was recovered during a study of human T cells and chemical hapten exposure. Described time point: pre-sensitization, week 0. Noted treatment: therapeutic diphenylcyclopropenone sensitization with weekly scalp DPC. Researchers extracted total RNA from unfractionated whole blood. TCRdb reanalysed the RACE reads using MiXCR and keeps one entry per CDR3 protein. The data hold about 80,000 distinct CDR3 sequences, with approximately 14% observed a single time. The clonotype was recovered from a woman aged 50 to 60 with alopecia areata. Some clones in this sample may be carry-over from other donors' samples. The material sequenced was whole blood, taken in connection with sensitization to the hapten diphenylcyclopropenone (DPC).

The CDR3 reads CASSPNGNYYSSYNEQFF. CDR3 coding DNA: TGTGCCAGCAGCCCAAATGGGAATTACTATAGCTCCTACAATGAGCAGTTCTTC. The J gene is TRBJ2-1, the V gene TRBV7-2; D not certain. The CDR3 covers 18 residues. Germline assignment: CDR1 SGHTA and CDR2 FQGNSA. V was trimmed by 5 bases and J by 0 bases, leaving 20 bases between them.